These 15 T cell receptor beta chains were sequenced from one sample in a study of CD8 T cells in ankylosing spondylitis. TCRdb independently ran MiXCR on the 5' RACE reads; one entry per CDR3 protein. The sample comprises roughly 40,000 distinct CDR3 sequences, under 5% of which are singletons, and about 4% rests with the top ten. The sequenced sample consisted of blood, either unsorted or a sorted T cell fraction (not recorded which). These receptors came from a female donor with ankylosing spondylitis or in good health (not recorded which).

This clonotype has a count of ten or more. Here the CDR3 DNA reads TGTGCCAGCAGCCGGAACACTTACAATGAGCAGTTCTTC. This encodes CASSRNTYNEQFF. The chain employs TRBV9 and TRBJ2-1; no firm D call. V was shortened by 4 bases and J by 4 bases, with 9 bases between the two germline ends. The CDR3 is made up of 13 amino acids. Germline CDR1 reads SGDLS; CDR2 reads YYNGEE.

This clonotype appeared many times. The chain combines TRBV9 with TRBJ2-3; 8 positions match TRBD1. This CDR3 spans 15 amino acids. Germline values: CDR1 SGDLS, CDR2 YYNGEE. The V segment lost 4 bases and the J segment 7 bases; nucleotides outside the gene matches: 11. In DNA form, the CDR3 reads TGTGCCAGCAGCAACGTGGCCCAGGGGGCGAATACGCAGTATTTT. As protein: CASSNVAQGANTQYF. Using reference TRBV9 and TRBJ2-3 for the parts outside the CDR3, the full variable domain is DSGVTQTPKHLITATGQRVTLRCSPRSGDLSVYWYQQSLDQGLQFLIQYYNGEERAKGNILERFSAQQFPDLHSELNLSSLELGDSALYFCASSNVAQGANTQYFGPGTRLTVL.

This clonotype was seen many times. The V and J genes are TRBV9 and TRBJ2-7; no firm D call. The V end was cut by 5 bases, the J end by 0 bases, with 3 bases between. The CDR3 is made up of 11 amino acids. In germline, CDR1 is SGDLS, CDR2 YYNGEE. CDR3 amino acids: CASSSSYEQYF. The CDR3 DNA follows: TGTGCCAGCAGTAGCTCCTACGAGCAGTACTTC.

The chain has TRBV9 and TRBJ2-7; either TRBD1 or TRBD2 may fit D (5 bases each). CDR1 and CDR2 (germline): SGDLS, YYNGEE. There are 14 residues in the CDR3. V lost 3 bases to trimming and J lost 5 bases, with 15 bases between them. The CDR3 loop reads CASSAGDLRDEQYF. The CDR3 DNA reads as TGTGCCAGCAGCGCCGGGGACCTTCGGGACGAGCAGTACTTC.

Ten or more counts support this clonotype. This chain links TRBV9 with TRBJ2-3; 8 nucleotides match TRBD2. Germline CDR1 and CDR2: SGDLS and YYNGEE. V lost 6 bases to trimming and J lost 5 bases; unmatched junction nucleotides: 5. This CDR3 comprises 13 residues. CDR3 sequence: CASNSGAQDTQYF. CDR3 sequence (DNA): TGTGCCAGCAATAGCGGGGCTCAAGATACGCAGTATTTT.

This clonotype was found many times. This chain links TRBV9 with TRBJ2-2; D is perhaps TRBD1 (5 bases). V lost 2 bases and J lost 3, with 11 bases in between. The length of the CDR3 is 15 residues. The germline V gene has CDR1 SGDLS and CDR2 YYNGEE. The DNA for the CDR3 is TGTGCCAGCAGCGTGCAGGGTGGGGACACCGGGGAGCTGTTTTTT. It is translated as CASSVQGGDTGELFF.

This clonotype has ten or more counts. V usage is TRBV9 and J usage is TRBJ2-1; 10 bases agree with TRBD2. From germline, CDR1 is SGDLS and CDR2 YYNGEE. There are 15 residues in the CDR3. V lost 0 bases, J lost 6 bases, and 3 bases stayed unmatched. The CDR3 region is CASSVAASGGNEQFF. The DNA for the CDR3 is TGTGCCAGCAGCGTAGCGGCTAGCGGGGGCAATGAGCAGTTCTTC. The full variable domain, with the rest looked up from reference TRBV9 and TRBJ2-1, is DSGVTQTPKHLITATGQRVTLRCSPRSGDLSVYWYQQSLDQGLQFLIQYYNGEERAKGNILERFSAQQFPDLHSELNLSSLELGDSALYFCASSVAASGGNEQFFGPGTRLTVL.

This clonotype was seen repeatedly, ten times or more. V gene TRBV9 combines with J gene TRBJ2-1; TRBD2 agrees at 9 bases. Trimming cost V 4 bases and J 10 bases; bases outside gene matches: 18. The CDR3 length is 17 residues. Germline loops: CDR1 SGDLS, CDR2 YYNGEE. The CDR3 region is CASSPLGRRGGREEQFF. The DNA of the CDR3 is TGTGCCAGCAGCCCACTAGGGAGGCGGGGGGGCCGGGAGGAGCAGTTCTTC.

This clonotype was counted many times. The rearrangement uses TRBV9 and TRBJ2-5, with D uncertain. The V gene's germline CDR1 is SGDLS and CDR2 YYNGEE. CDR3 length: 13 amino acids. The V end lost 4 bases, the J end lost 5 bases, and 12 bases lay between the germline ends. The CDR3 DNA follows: TGTGCCAGCAGCCGATCAATGGAGGAGACCCAGTACTTC. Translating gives CASSRSMEETQYF.

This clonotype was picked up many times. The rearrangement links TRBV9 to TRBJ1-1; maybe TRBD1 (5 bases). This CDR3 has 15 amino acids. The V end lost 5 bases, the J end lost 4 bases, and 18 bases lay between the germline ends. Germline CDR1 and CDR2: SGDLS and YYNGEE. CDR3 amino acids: CASSDSGAVGTEAFF. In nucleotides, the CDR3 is TGTGCCAGCAGTGACTCCGGGGCCGTGGGCACTGAAGCTTTCTTT. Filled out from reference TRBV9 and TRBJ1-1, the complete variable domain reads DSGVTQTPKHLITATGQRVTLRCSPRSGDLSVYWYQQSLDQGLQFLIQYYNGEERAKGNILERFSAQQFPDLHSELNLSSLELGDSALYFCASSDSGAVGTEAFFGQGTRLTVV.

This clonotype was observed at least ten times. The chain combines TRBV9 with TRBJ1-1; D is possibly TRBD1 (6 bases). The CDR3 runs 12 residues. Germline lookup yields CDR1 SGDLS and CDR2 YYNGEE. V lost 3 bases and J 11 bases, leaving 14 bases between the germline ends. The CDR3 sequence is CASSALQGQAFF. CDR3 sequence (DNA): TGTGCCAGCAGCGCCCTACAGGGCCAGGCTTTCTTT.

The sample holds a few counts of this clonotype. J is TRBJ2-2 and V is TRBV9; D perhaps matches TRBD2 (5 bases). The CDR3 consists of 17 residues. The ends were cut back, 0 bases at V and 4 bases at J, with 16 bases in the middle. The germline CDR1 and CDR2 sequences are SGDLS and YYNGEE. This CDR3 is CASSVDAGVFSTGELFF. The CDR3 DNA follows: TGTGCCAGCAGCGTAGATGCCGGGGTGTTCAGCACCGGGGAGCTGTTTTTT.

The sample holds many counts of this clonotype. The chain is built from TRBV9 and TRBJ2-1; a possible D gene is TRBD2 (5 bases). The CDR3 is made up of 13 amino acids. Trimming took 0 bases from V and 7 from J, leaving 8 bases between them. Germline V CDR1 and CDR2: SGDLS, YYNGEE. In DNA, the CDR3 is TGTGCCAGCAGCGTAGGAGAGGGAAATGAGCAGTTCTTC. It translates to CASSVGEGNEQFF.

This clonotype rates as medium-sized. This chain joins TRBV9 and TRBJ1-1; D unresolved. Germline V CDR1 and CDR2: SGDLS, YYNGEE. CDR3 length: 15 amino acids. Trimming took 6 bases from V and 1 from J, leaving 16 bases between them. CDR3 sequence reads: CASNPGTARNTEAFF. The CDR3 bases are TGTGCCAGCAACCCTGGCACGGCCAGGAACACTGAAGCTTTCTTT.

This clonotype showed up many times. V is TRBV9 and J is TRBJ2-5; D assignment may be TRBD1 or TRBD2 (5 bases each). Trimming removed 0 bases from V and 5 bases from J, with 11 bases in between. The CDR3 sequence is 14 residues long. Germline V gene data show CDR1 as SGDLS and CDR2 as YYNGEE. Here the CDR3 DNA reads TGTGCCAGCAGCGTAGATGGGACGACGGAGACCCAGTACTTC. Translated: CASSVDGTTETQYF.